These 30 T cell receptor beta chains share one sample of origin, sequenced in a study of cytomegalovirus exposure and HLA in healthy donors. Vbeta (60) and Jbeta (13) primers were used in the PCR. Profiled with immunoSEQ multiplex PCR; TCRdb holds only in-frame clones, not every one. The sample has approximately 150,000 clones; around 78% are singletons. Sequencing used PBMCs. The receptors were gathered from a middle-aged woman in good health and CMV-seronegative.

V usage is TRBV5-1 and J usage is TRBJ2-3; no definite D call. CDR1 and CDR2 (germline): SGHRS, YFSETQ. This CDR3 is built from 13 residues. V shed 4 bases and J shed 5 bases, with 11 bases lying between them. This chain's CDR3 is CASSVGGVDTQYF. As DNA, the CDR3 is TGCGCCAGCAGCGTTGGCGGAGTAGATACGCAGTATTTT.

The CDR3 DNA follows: TGTGCCAGCCTGCAGTCCCAGGGGGGATATGGCTACACCTTC. It codes for CASLQSQGGYGYTF. The chain links TRBV2 to TRBJ1-2, with 7 bases lining up with TRBD1. Germline CDR1 reads SNHLY; CDR2 reads FYNNEI. Losses at the gene ends were 8 bases for V and 5 bases for J; bases not matched to a gene: 11. CDR3 size: 14 residues.

This chain uses TRBV6-5 with TRBJ2-7, with D tentatively TRBD1 (6 bases). In germline, CDR1 is MNHEY, CDR2 SVGAGI. V was trimmed by 4 bases and J by 2 bases, leaving 9 bases between them. The CDR3 is 13 amino acids. In DNA, the CDR3 is TGTGCCAGCAGTTCACAGGGAACCTACGAGCAGTACTTC. Residues: CASSSQGTYEQYF.

This clone was observed a single time. V is TRBV19 and J is TRBJ2-1; 7 nucleotides align to TRBD2. The germline gives CDR1 LNHDA, CDR2 SQIVND (reference sequence). V was clipped by 3 bases and J by 9 bases; unmatched bases: 8. CDR3 length: 14 amino acids. CDR3: CASSMGGLGVEQFF. The CDR3 DNA follows: TGTGCCAGTAGTATGGGTGGACTAGGGGTTGAGCAGTTCTTC. Full variable domain (remainder filled in from reference TRBV19 and TRBJ2-1): DGGITQSPKYLFRKEGQNVTLSCEQNLNHDAMYWYRQDPGQGLRLIYYSQIVNDFQKGDIAEGYSVSREKKESFPLTVTSAQKNPTAFYLCASSMGGLGVEQFFGPGTRLTVL.

There are a few counts of this clone. V and J are TRBV11-1 and TRBJ2-1; 9 nucleotides match TRBD2. The V and J ends lost 3 bases and 0 bases, in that order; junction bases with no gene match: 3. This CDR3 contains 16 residues. The germline CDR1 and CDR2 sequences are SGHAT and FQDESV (reference sequence). The CDR3 loop reads CASSFLAGSSYNEQFF. The CDR3 nucleotides are TGTGCCAGCAGCTTTCTAGCGGGGAGCTCCTACAATGAGCAGTTCTTC.

The table lists this clone with a count of one. V usage is TRBV9 and J usage is TRBJ2-3; TRBD2 matches 10 bases. Germline V gene lookup returns CDR1 SGDLS and CDR2 YYNGEE. Trimming at V came to 1 base and at J to 7 bases, leaving 9 bases not matched to a gene. The CDR3 loop spans 16 amino acids. CDR3 coding DNA: TGTGCCAGCAGCGTAACCTCTAGCGGGAGAGAGAATACGCAGTATTTT. Encoded protein: CASSVTSSGRENTQYF. Based on the CDR3 plus reference TRBV9 and TRBJ2-3, the full variable domain is DSGVTQTPKHLITATGQRVTLRCSPRSGDLSVYWYQQSLDQGLQFLIQYYNGEERAKGNILERFSAQQFPDLHSELNLSSLELGDSALYFCASSVTSSGRENTQYFGPGTRLTVL.

This rearrangement joins TRBV29-1 to TRBJ1-2; D uncertain. Germline V gene lookup returns CDR1 SQVTM and CDR2 ANQGSEA. This CDR3 spans 13 amino acids. V was clipped by 4 bases and J by 7 bases, with 16 bases between them. The CDR3 coding sequence is TGCAGCGTTGGAGGTGGTCCCCTAGGTGGCTACACCTTC. It is translated as CSVGGGPLGGYTF.

CDR3 coding DNA: TGCGCCAGCAGCCAAAATCCTGGGACTATCGGCTACGAGCAGTACTTC. This codes for CASSQNPGTIGYEQYF. The V and J genes are TRBV4-1 and TRBJ2-7, with 7 nucleotides matching TRBD2. Germline V lookup: CDR1 MGHRA, CDR2 YSYEKL. V was pared by 2 bases and J by 3 bases, with 10 bases of the junction left unmatched. This CDR3 contains 16 residues.

The chain has TRBV9 and TRBJ2-1; D gene uncertain. The V end was cut by 0 bases, the J end by 5 bases, with 9 bases between. Germline CDR1 and CDR2: SGDLS and YYNGEE. This CDR3 spans 14 amino acids. The CDR3: CASSVGQVNNEQFF. The CDR3 DNA follows: TGTGCCAGCAGCGTAGGGCAGGTCAACAATGAGCAGTTCTTC.

The V call is TRBV7-9, the J call TRBJ2-3; no reliable D call. Trimming pared 3 bases from V and 5 bases from J, leaving 6 bases between. CDR3 length: 12 residues. From germline, CDR1 is SEHNR and CDR2 FQNEAQ (reference sequence). CDR3 protein: CASSLVGDTQYF. DNA for the CDR3: TGTGCCAGCAGCTTGGTCGGAGATACGCAGTATTTT.

This clone turned up a few times. The genes are TRBV9 and TRBJ2-1; D is possibly TRBD2 (6 bases). CDR1 is SGDLS and CDR2 is YYNGEE in the germline V gene. There are 16 residues in the CDR3. V shed 6 bases and J shed 1 base, with 17 bases lying between them. The CDR3 is CASKPGEGTSYNEQFF. The CDR3 DNA reads TGTGCCAGCAAACCGGGAGAGGGAACTTCCTACAATGAGCAGTTCTTC.

The V call is TRBV5-1, the J call TRBJ1-6; unclear D gene. CDR1 and CDR2 (germline): SGHRS, YFSETQ. Deletions cut 4 bases from V and 0 bases from J, with 11 bases between. The CDR3 is 16 residues long. CDR3 coding DNA: TGCGCCAGCAGCCCTCAGGAGGGCTCCTATAATTCACCCCTCCACTTT. It translates to CASSPQEGSYNSPLHF.

This clone was seen just once. The CDR3 DNA is TGTGCCTGGAGTGTAGGGACTAGCGCCCTCAATGAGCAGTTCTTC. It specifies CAWSVGTSALNEQFF. The V gene is TRBV30, the J gene TRBJ2-1; TRBD2 matches at 10 bases. The germline CDR1 and CDR2 sequences are GTSNPN and SVGIG (reference sequence). This CDR3 is 15 amino acids long. V dropped 0 bases and J dropped 6; count of bases not matched to a gene: 5. The variable domain in full, completed from reference TRBV30 and TRBJ2-1, reads SQTIHQWPATLVQPVGSPLSLECTVEGTSNPNLYWYRQAAGRGLQLLFYSVGIGQISSEVPQNLSASRPQDRQFILSSKKLLLSDSGFYLCAWSVGTSALNEQFFGPGTRLTVL.

The V call is TRBV7-8, the J call TRBJ1-5; D perhaps matches TRBD1 (6 bases). The CDR3 spans 15 residues. Germline assignment: CDR1 SGHVS and CDR2 FQNEAQ. With 3 bases removed from V and 3 bases from J, the gap between germline ends came to 12 bases. The CDR3 spells CASSLFGQINQPQHF. The CDR3, as DNA: TGTGCCAGCAGCTTGTTTGGACAGATCAATCAGCCCCAGCATTTT.

Only a few counts were recorded for this clone. The chain recombines TRBV2 with TRBJ2-5; D is possibly TRBD1 (6 bases). There are 14 residues in the CDR3. Trimming left V 7 bases short and J 5 bases short, with 17 bases between. Germline lookup yields CDR1 SNHLY and CDR2 FYNNEI. The CDR3 DNA is TGTGCCAGCACGCCGACAGGTTGGGGGGAGACCCAGTACTTC. It codes for CASTPTGWGETQYF.

This chain joins TRBV5-1 and TRBJ2-1; D is possibly TRBD2 (6 bases). CDR1 and CDR2 (germline): SGHRS, YFSETQ. The V end was cut by 4 bases, the J end by 3 bases, with 17 bases between. The CDR3 runs to 16 residues. This CDR3 is CASSPSLASLYNEQFF. CDR3 bases: TGCGCCAGCAGCCCTTCCCTAGCGTCTCTCTACAATGAGCAGTTCTTC.

For this clone: A read error may produce the germline difference seen at one junction end. The chain combines TRBV7-2 with TRBJ2-1; 11 positions match TRBD2. The CDR3 extends over 15 amino acids. Germline CDR1 is SGHTA and CDR2 is FQGNSA. CDR3 loop: CAGSGGTSGYNEQFF. The CDR3 nucleotides read TGTGCCGGCAGCGGGGGGACTAGCGGTTACAATGAGCAGTTCTTC.

The rearrangement links TRBV5-1 to TRBJ1-2; 9 bases are shared with TRBD1. The CDR3 runs 14 residues. Germline trimming cut 5 bases from V and 1 base from J; bases unmatched to any gene: 3. CDR1 is SGHRS and CDR2 is YFSETQ in the germline V gene. The CDR3 sequence: CASSRDRDNYGYTF. The CDR3 region has the DNA TGCGCCAGCAGTAGGGACAGGGATAACTATGGCTACACCTTC.

The J gene is TRBJ2-5, the V gene TRBV9; TRBD1 is a possible D gene (6 bases). The CDR3 runs to 14 residues. Germline-derived CDR1 and CDR2 are SGDLS and YYNGEE. The V and J ends lost 3 bases and 3 bases respectively, with 12 bases between them. CDR3 sequence: CASSAGTWKETQYF. The CDR3 nucleotides read TGTGCCAGCAGCGCCGGGACATGGAAAGAGACCCAGTACTTC.

This sequence joins TRBV9 and TRBJ2-1, with 8 bases that match TRBD2. The CDR3 spans 20 residues. Unmatched junction bases numbered 18, after V lost 0 bases and J lost 4 bases. CDR1 and CDR2 from the germline V gene are SGDLS and YYNGEE. The CDR3 DNA follows: TGTGCCAGCAGCGTAGAAGAATCTTCTGCCGCGGGACTAGTTTACAATGAGCAGTTCTTC. Encoded protein: CASSVEESSAAGLVYNEQFF.

There are a few counts of this clone. CDR3 amino acids: CASSLDRSYNEQFF. The CDR3 DNA sequence: TGTGCCAGCAGCTTGGACAGATCCTACAATGAGCAGTTCTTC. The chain employs TRBV7-2 and TRBJ2-1; maybe TRBD1 (6 bases). This CDR3 has 14 amino acids. Trimming stripped 3 bases from V and 1 base from J, with 7 bases between. The germline CDR1 and CDR2 sequences are SGHTA and FQGNSA.

This sequence joins TRBV19 and TRBJ2-1, with 9 nucleotides matching TRBD2. The CDR3 runs to 19 residues. V was pared by 5 bases and J by 6 bases, with 20 bases of the junction left unmatched. Germline CDR1 and CDR2: LNHDA and SQIVND (reference sequence). The CDR3 DNA is TGTGCCAGTAGTCGTACCCTAAACCCACTAGCGGGTGCAGCCAATGAGCAGTTCTTC. This gives the protein CASSRTLNPLAGAANEQFF. Together with reference TRBV19 and TRBJ2-1, the CDR3 gives the full variable domain: DGGITQSPKYLFRKEGQNVTLSCEQNLNHDAMYWYRQDPGQGLRLIYYSQIVNDFQKGDIAEGYSVSREKKESFPLTVTSAQKNPTAFYLCASSRTLNPLAGAANEQFFGPGTRLTVL.

The genes are TRBV6-5 and TRBJ1-5, with D possibly matching TRBD1 (5 bases). The CDR3 runs to 14 residues. V was pared by 2 bases and J by 7 bases, with 12 bases between. Looked up from germline, CDR1 is MNHEY and CDR2 is SVGAGI. The CDR3 region has the DNA TGTGCCAGCAGTTACGTGCAGGGTAAACAGCCCCAGCATTTT. It translates to CASSYVQGKQPQHF.

The CDR3 sequence: CASRRGPGTEAFF. CDR3 DNA sequence: TGTGCCAGCAGAAGGGGGCCGGGCACTGAAGCTTTCTTT. The gene calls are TRBV6-5 and TRBJ1-1; 7 nucleotides agree with TRBD1. The CDR3 runs 13 residues. V lost 6 bases to trimming and J lost 4 bases; unmatched junction nucleotides: 5. Germline assignment: CDR1 MNHEY and CDR2 SVGAGI.

The chain is built from TRBV11-2 and TRBJ2-7; 8 bases line up with TRBD2. J was trimmed by 3 bases and V by 4 bases; bases with no gene match: 8. The CDR3 contains 15 residues. The germline V gene has CDR1 SGHAT and CDR2 FQNNGV. The CDR3 reads CASSWGLVTLYEQYF. For the CDR3, the DNA is TGTGCCAGCAGCTGGGGACTAGTTACGCTCTACGAGCAGTACTTC.

The chain has TRBV9 and TRBJ2-3; 9 bases are a match to TRBD2. The germline V gene encodes CDR1 SGDLS and CDR2 YYNGEE. Trimming removed 3 bases from V and 4 bases from J; junction bases left unmatched: 9. CDR3 size: 16 residues. The CDR3 spells CASSALAGVGSDTQYF. The CDR3 DNA follows: TGTGCCAGCAGCGCGTTAGCGGGAGTAGGTTCAGATACGCAGTATTTT. Complete variable domain (other parts from reference TRBV9 and TRBJ2-3): DSGVTQTPKHLITATGQRVTLRCSPRSGDLSVYWYQQSLDQGLQFLIQYYNGEERAKGNILERFSAQQFPDLHSELNLSSLELGDSALYFCASSALAGVGSDTQYFGPGTRLTVL.

The chain combines TRBV10-3 with TRBJ2-5; D not certain. Germline V lookup: CDR1 ENHRY, CDR2 SYGVKD. The CDR3 consists of 15 residues. The germline V and J ends were trimmed by 2 bases and 5 bases, with 15 bases remaining between them. The CDR3 coding sequence is TGTGCCATCAGTGAGGGCGGTAACTCCGCGGAGACCCAGTACTTC. Residues: CAISEGGNSAETQYF.

This clone has a single count. This chain joins TRBV28 and TRBJ1-2; D unresolved. Germline assignment: CDR1 MDHEN and CDR2 SYDVKM. V was shortened by 2 bases and J by 0 bases, with 7 bases between the two germline ends. CDR3 length: 14 residues. CDR3 DNA sequence: TGTGCCAGCAGTTTACACGGAGCTAACTATGGCTACACCTTC. The encoded protein is CASSLHGANYGYTF.

This chain joins TRBV27 and TRBJ2-1; 8 bases are a match to TRBD1. The CDR3 spans 16 residues. CDR1 and CDR2 (germline): MNHEY, SMNVEV (reference sequence). V shed 7 bases, J shed 2 bases, and the junction held 10 bases outside the gene matches. The CDR3 protein is CASKLRTGITYNEQFF. The CDR3 nucleotides read TGTGCCAGCAAACTACGGACAGGGATCACCTACAATGAGCAGTTCTTC.

The rearrangement uses TRBV5-4 and TRBJ2-5; 11 bases align to TRBD1. The V gene's germline CDR1 is SGHNT and CDR2 YYREEE (reference sequence). With V trimmed by 0 bases and J by 5 bases, 6 bases remained unmatched. This CDR3 is built from 16 residues. The CDR3 loop is CASSLADRGRSETQYF. The DNA of the CDR3 is TGTGCCAGCAGCTTGGCGGACAGGGGGCGGTCGGAGACCCAGTACTTC.